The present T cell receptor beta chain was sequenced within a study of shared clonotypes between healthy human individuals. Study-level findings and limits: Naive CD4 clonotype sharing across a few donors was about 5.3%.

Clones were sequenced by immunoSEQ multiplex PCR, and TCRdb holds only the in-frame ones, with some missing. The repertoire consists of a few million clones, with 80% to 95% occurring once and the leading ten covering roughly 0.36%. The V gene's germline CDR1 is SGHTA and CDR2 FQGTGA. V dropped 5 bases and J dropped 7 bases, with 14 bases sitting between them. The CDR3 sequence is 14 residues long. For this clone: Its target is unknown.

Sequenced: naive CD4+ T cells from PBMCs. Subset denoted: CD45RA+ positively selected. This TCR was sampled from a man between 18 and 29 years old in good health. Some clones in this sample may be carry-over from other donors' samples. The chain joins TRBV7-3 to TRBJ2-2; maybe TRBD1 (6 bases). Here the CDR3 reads CASSETGSNGELFF. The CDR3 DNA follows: TGTGCCAGCAGCGAAACAGGGAGTAACGGGGAGCTGTTTTTT.